This record concerns one TCR beta chain sequence. The junction had 2 bases not matched to a gene; V was cut back by 3 bases and J by 4 bases. Germline V CDR1 and CDR2: SNHLY, FYNNEI. The CDR3 is 13 residues long. An expansion of CD8+CD57+ cells by flow cytometry had been shown in patients chosen for sequencing. This sample was included in a study of CD8+CD57+ T cells in acquired aplastic anemia. The template for TCR beta VDJ and CDR3 sequence profiling was genomic DNA. TCRdb independently ran MiXCR on the reads; one entry per CDR3 protein. The sample records some 170,000 distinct CDR3 sequences, about 60% being singletons.

The rearrangement joins TRBV2 to TRBJ2-5; TRBD1 aligns across 7 bases. This TCR came from a human donor with aplastic anemia. Sequenced material: sorted CD4+, CD8+, or CD8+CD57+ T cells (not recorded which) from PBMCs. CDR3 in amino acids: CASSDRTGETQYF. The CDR3 DNA follows: TGTGCCAGCAGTGATAGGACAGGAGAGACCCAGTACTTC.